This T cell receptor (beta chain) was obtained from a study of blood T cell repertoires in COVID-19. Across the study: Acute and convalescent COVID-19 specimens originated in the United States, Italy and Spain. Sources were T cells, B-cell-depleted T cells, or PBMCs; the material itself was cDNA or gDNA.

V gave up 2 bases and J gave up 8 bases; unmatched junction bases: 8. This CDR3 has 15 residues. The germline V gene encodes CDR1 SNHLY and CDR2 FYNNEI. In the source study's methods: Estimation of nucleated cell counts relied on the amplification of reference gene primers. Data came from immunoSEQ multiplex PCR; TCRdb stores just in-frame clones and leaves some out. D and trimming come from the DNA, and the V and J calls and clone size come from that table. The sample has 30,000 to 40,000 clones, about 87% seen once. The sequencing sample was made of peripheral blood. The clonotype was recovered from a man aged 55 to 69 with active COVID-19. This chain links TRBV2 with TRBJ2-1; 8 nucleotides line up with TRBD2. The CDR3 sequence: CASSEWGGRSDEQFF. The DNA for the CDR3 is TGTGCCAGCAGTGAATGGGGCGGGAGGAGCGATGAGCAGTTCTTC.